These 18 T cell receptor beta chains originate from one sample sequenced in a study of blood T cells in healthy people across ages. Using a J-beta primer mix together with a sample-barcoded 5' primer, a second PCR was run for roughly 7 to 12 cycles. Each CDR3 protein gets one entry after TCRdb re-called the 5' RACE reads with MiXCR. The sample consists of about 780,000 distinct CDR3 sequences, around 45% of them appearing once. Source material: blood. The receptors were sampled from an elderly man in good health.

The chain employs TRBV6-5 and TRBJ1-2; D call uncertain. From germline, CDR1 is MNHEY and CDR2 SVGAGI. V lost 5 bases and J 8 bases, leaving 15 bases between the germline ends. The CDR3 is 13 residues long. The CDR3 nucleotides are TGTGCCAGCAGTCCCGGCCTTAGTTCGGGCTACACCTTC. It yields the protein CASSPGLSSGYTF.

This clonotype appeared a few times. The genes are TRBV30 and TRBJ2-7, with D perhaps matching TRBD1 (6 bases). CDR1 and CDR2 from the germline V gene are GTSNPN and SVGIG (reference sequence). The CDR3 is 14 amino acids. Trimming stripped 3 bases from V and 4 bases from J, with 16 bases between. The CDR3 region has the DNA TGTGCCTGGAGAGAAGACAGGCGATTATACGAGCAGTACTTC. Residues: CAWREDRRLYEQYF.

The chain recombines TRBV10-3 with TRBJ2-1; no definite D call. V lost 8 bases to trimming and J lost 6 bases, with 17 bases between them. CDR3 size: 14 residues. Germline V gene lookup returns CDR1 ENHRY and CDR2 SYGVKD. CDR3 amino acids: CAIGPGWAPNEQFF. DNA for the CDR3: TGTGCCATCGGGCCCGGATGGGCGCCCAATGAGCAGTTCTTC.

The V and J genes are TRBV5-1 and TRBJ2-1; 10 bases line up with TRBD2. In germline, CDR1 is SGHRS, CDR2 YFSETQ. The CDR3 is 16 amino acids. V gave up 2 bases and J gave up 4 bases; unmatched junction bases: 6. DNA for the CDR3: TGCGCCAGCAGCTTCGACCTAGCGGGGGCGTACAATGAGCAGTTCTTC. Translation gives CASSFDLAGAYNEQFF.

This clonotype has at least ten counts. The chain has TRBV7-9 and TRBJ1-2; no clear D gene. V lost 3 bases and J 11 bases, leaving 25 bases between the germline ends. The CDR3 spans 16 residues. Germline CDR1 SEHNR, CDR2 FQNEAQ (reference sequence). The CDR3 here is CASSFESRRPLEGYTF. The CDR3 DNA sequence: TGTGCCAGCAGCTTCGAGTCCCGTAGGCCCCTAGAAGGGTACACCTTC.

This clonotype was counted a few times. This chain connects TRBV29-1 to TRBJ2-1; 8 nucleotides align to TRBD2. Germline CDR1 reads SQVTM; CDR2 reads ANQGSEA. V lost 5 bases and J lost 4; bases outside the gene matches: 1. CDR3 size: 12 residues. The CDR3 spells CSVTSGYNEQFF. Here the CDR3 DNA reads TGCAGCGTTACTAGCGGATACAATGAGCAGTTCTTC.

This clonotype occurred a few times. The chain has TRBV11-3 and TRBJ2-3, with D hard to call. Trimming removed 4 bases at V and 2 bases at J, with 7 bases between. Germline V CDR1 and CDR2: SGHNT, YENEEA. The CDR3 runs to 13 residues. The CDR3 nucleotides are TGTGCCAGCAGCTCAGAATTCACAGATACGCAGTATTTT. Protein sequence: CASSSEFTDTQYF.

J is TRBJ1-4 and V is TRBV6-1; a weak D match, TRBD1 (5 bases). Germline assignment: CDR1 MNHNS and CDR2 SASEGT. The CDR3 spans 13 residues. Trimming shortened V by 0 bases and J by 14 bases, and 13 bases separated the two germline ends. CDR3 region: CASSEALGTKLFF. The CDR3 DNA reads as TGTGCCAGCAGTGAAGCTTTGGGGACGAAGCTGTTTTTT.

This clonotype was found a few times. The genes are TRBV27 and TRBJ2-4; tentative D call: TRBD1 (7 bases). The length of the CDR3 is 14 residues. Germline CDR1 MNHEY, CDR2 SMNVEV (reference sequence). V dropped 5 bases and J dropped 4 bases, with 12 bases sitting between them. The CDR3 region is CASSRAGQKNIQYF. CDR3 nucleotides: TGTGCCAGCAGTCGTGCGGGACAGAAAAACATTCAGTACTTC.

CDR3: CASNAETYTDTQYF. CDR3 DNA: TGTGCCAGCAATGCCGAGACTTACACAGATACGCAGTATTTT. V is TRBV6-5 and J is TRBJ2-3; D gene uncertain. The ends were cut back, 7 bases at V and 2 bases at J, with 13 bases in the middle. Germline assignment: CDR1 MNHEY and CDR2 SVGAGI. The length of the CDR3 is 14 residues.

In regard to this clonotype: Given the absence of the conserved phenylalanine or tryptophan at the CDR3 end, a read error is likely. V gene TRBV7-2 combines with J gene TRBJ2-1; D call uncertain. Germline CDR1 and CDR2: SGHTA and FQGNSA. V was clipped by 1 base and J by 4 bases, with 11 bases between them. The CDR3 is 15 residues long. CDR3 in DNA: TGTGCCAGCAGCTTAGAGGTACAAGGATACAATGAGCAGTTCATC. Protein sequence: CASSLEVQGYNEQFI.

Points on this clonotype: One end of the junction does not line up with germline, which may come from a read error. The gene calls are TRBV6-2 or TRBV6-3 and TRBJ2-3; maybe TRBD2 (5 bases). The CDR3 loop spans 14 amino acids. Per the germline V gene, CDR1 is MNHEY and CDR2 is SVGEGT. CDR3: CASRTGVVSDTQYF. CDR3 sequence (DNA): TGTGCCAGCAGAACCGGGGTTGTCTCAGATACACAGTATTTT.

This clonotype was detected many times. The rearrangement joins TRBV20-1 to TRBJ2-1; 10 bases line up with TRBD2. Germline V lookup: CDR1 DFQATT, CDR2 SNEGSKA (reference sequence). After removal of 8 bases from V and 7 bases from J, the junction contained 8 bases not matched to a gene. The length of the CDR3 is 13 residues. In nucleotides, the CDR3 is TGCAGTTTTTCAGCGGGAGGGTTTAATGAGCAGTTCTTC. Residues: CSFSAGGFNEQFF.

In this sample, this clonotype turned up a few times. CDR3 in DNA: TGTGCCAGCAGTTTACAGGGGATGGCGTACAATGAGCAGTTCTTC. Its translation is CASSLQGMAYNEQFF. The chain employs TRBV28 and TRBJ2-1; possible D gene TRBD1, 6 bases. V gave up 2 bases and J gave up 4 bases, with 12 bases separating them. The CDR3 extends over 15 amino acids. Germline-derived CDR1 and CDR2 are MDHEN and SYDVKM.

The CDR3, as DNA: TGTGCCACCAGCAGAGCCGGGACGGAAAATGGCTACACCTTC. It encodes CATSRAGTENGYTF. The chain combines TRBV15 with TRBJ1-2, with a weak D call TRBD1 (5 bases). CDR3 length: 14 amino acids. Germline lookup yields CDR1 LNHNV and CDR2 YYDKDF (reference sequence). The ends were cut back, 1 base at V and 6 bases at J, with 12 bases in the middle.

The J gene is TRBJ2-3, the V gene TRBV29-1, with 7 bases identical to TRBD2. Germline assignment: CDR1 SQVTM and CDR2 ANQGSEA. The CDR3 totals 13 residues. J was trimmed by 4 bases and V by 7 bases; bases with no gene match: 8. Written as DNA, the CDR3 is TGCAGCGGGGCCCCGGGAGGATCAGATACGCAGTATTTT. Encoded protein: CSGAPGGSDTQYF.

The chain links TRBV4-2 to TRBJ2-7; D may match TRBD1 or TRBD2 (5 bases each). CDR1 LGHNA and CDR2 YNFKEQ come from the germline V gene. Trimming took off 3 bases at V and 6 bases at J, with 15 bases between the two ends. The CDR3 spans 14 residues. CDR3 loop: CASSQPLERGEQYF. In DNA form, the CDR3 reads TGTGCCAGCAGCCAGCCCTTAGAGAGGGGCGAGCAGTACTTC.

This clonotype was found a few times. This chain uses TRBV12-3 or TRBV12-4 with TRBJ2-6; D uncertain. The CDR3 is made up of 15 amino acids. V was cut by 2 bases and J by 5 bases, with 10 bases left in between. CDR3 sequence: CASSLRQARANVLTF. The CDR3 nucleotides are TGTGCCAGCAGTTTAAGGCAGGCCCGGGCCAACGTCCTGACTTTC.